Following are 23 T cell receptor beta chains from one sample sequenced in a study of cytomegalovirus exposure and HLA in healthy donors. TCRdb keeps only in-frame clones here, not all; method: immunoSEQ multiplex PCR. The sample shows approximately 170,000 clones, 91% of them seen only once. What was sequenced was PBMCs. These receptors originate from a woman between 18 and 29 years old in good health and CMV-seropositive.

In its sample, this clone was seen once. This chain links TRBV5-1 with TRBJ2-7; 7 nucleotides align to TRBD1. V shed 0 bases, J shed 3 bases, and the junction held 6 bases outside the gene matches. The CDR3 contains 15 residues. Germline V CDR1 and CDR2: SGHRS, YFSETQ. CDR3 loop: CASSLVGGIIYEQYF. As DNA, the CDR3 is TGCGCCAGCAGCTTGGTAGGGGGCATCATCTACGAGCAGTACTTC.

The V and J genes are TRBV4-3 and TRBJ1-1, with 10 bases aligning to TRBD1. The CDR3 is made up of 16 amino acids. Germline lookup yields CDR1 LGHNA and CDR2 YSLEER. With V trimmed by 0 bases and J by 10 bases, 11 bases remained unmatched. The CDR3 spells CASSQDREKDRGRAFF. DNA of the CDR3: TGCGCCAGCAGCCAAGACCGCGAAAAGGACAGGGGGAGAGCTTTCTTT.

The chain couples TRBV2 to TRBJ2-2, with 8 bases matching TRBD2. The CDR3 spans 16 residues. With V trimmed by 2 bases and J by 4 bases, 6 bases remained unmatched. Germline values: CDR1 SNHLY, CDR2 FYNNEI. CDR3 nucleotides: TGTGCCAGCAGTGAACGGTTTAGCGGGATCACCGGGGAGCTGTTTTTT. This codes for CASSERFSGITGELFF.

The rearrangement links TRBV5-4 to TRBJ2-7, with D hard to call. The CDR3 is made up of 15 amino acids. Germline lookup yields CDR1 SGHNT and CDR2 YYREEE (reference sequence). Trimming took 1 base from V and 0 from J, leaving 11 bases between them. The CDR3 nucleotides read TGTGCCAGCAGCTTGCGAGCGCCTAGCTCCTACGAGCAGTACTTC. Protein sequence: CASSLRAPSSYEQYF.

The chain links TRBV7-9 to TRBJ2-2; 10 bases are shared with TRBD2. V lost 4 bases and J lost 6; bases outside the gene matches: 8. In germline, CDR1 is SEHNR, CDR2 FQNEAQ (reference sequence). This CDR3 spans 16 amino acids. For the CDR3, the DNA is TGTGCCAGCAGCTCAAAGGCCAGCGGGAGGGCCGGGGAGCTGTTTTTT. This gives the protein CASSSKASGRAGELFF.

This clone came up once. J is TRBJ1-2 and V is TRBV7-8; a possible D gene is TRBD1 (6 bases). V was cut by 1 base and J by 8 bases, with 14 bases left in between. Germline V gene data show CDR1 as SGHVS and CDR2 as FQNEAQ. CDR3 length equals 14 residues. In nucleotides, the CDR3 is TGTGCCAGCAGCTTAGTCCGGGGGGCGCAGGGCTACACCTTC. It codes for CASSLVRGAQGYTF.

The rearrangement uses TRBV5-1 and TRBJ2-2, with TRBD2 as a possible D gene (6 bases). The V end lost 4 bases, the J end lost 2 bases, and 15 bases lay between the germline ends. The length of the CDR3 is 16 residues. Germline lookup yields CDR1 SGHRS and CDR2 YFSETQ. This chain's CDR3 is CASSAPGDSNTGELFF. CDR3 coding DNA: TGCGCCAGCAGCGCCCCGGGGGACTCAAACACCGGGGAGCTGTTTTTT.

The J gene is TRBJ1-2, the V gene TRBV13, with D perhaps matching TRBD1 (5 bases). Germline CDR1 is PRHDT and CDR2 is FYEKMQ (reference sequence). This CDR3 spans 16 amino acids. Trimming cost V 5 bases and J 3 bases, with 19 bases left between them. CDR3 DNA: TGTGCCAGCAGCGCACAAATTCAGGGTGCTTACTATGGCTACACCTTC. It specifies CASSAQIQGAYYGYTF.

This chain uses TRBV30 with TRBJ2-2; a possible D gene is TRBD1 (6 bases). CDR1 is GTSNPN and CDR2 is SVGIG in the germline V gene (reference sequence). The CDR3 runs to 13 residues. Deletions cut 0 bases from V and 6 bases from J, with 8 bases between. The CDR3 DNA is TGTGCCTGGAGTGTGACAGGAGCCGGGGAGCTGTTTTTT. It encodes CAWSVTGAGELFF.

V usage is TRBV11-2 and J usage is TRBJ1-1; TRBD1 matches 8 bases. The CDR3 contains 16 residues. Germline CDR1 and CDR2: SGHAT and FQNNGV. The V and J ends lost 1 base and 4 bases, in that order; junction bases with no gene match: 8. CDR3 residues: CASSLGRGTGGTEAFF. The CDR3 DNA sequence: TGTGCCAGCAGCTTAGGCCGGGGGACAGGAGGCACTGAAGCTTTCTTT.

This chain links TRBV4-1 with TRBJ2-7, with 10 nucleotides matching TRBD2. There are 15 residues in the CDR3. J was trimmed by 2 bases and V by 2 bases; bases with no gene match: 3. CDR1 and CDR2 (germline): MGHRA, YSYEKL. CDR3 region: CASSQTSGATYEQYF. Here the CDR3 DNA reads TGCGCCAGCAGCCAAACTAGCGGGGCGACCTACGAGCAGTACTTC.

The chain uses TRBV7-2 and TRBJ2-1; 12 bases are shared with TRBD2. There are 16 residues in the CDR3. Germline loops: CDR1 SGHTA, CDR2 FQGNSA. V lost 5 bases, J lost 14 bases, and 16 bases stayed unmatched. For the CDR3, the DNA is TGTGCCAGCAGCCCTGTGACTAGCGGGGGTGAGAGGCTTAAGTTCTTC. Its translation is CASSPVTSGGERLKFF.

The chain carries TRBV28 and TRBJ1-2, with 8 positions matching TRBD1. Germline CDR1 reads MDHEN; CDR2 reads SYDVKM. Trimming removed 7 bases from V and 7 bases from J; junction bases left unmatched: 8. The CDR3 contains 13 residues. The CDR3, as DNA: TGTGCCAGCACCGACGGGACAGGAATTGGCTACACCTTC. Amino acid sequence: CASTDGTGIGYTF.

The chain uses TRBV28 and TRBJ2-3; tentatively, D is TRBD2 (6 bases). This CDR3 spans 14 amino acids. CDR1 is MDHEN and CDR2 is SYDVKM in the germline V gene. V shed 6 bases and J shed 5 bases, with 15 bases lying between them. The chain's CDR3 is CASSLRERRDTQYF. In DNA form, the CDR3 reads TGTGCCAGCAGCCTTCGGGAGAGGAGAGATACGCAGTATTTT.

CDR3 sequence: CASSSDRNEQFF. The CDR3 nucleotides are TGTGCCAGCAGCTCCGACAGGAATGAGCAGTTCTTC. V usage is TRBV7-8 and J usage is TRBJ2-1, with a possible D match to TRBD1 (6 bases). There are 12 residues in the CDR3. Trimming took 4 bases from V and 7 from J, leaving 8 bases between them. Germline V lookup: CDR1 SGHVS, CDR2 FQNEAQ.

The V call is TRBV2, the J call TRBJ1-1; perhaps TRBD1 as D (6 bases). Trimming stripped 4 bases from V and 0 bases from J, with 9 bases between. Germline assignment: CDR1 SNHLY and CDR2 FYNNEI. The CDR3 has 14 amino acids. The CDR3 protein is CASSVGDMNTEAFF. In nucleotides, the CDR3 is TGTGCCAGCAGTGTGGGGGACATGAACACTGAAGCTTTCTTT.

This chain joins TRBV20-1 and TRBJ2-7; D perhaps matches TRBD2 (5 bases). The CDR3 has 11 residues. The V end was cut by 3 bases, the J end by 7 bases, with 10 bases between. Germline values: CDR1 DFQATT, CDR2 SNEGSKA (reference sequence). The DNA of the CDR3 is TGCAGTGCTAGCTCTAGCAGGGAGCAGTACTTC. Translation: CSASSSREQYF.

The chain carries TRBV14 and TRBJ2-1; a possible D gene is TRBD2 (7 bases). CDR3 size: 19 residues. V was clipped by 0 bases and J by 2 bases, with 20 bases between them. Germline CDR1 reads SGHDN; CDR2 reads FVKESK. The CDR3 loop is CASSQESWGGPVAYNEQFF. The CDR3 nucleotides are TGTGCCAGCAGCCAAGAGTCTTGGGGGGGGCCTGTGGCCTACAATGAGCAGTTCTTC. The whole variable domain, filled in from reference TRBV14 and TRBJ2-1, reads EAGVTQFPSHSVIEKGQTVTLRCDPISGHDNLYWYRRVMGKEIKFLLHFVKESKQDESGMPNNRFLAERTGGTYSTLKVQPAELEDSGVYFCASSQESWGGPVAYNEQFFGPGTRLTVL.

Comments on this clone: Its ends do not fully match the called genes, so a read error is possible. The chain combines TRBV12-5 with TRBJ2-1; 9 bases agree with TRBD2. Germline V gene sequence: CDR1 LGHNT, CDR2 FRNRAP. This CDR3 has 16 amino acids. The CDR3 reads CASGLGVLAGNNEQFF. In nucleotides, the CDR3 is TGTGCTAGTGGCTTGGGGGTACTAGCGGGCAACAATGAGCAGTTCTTC.

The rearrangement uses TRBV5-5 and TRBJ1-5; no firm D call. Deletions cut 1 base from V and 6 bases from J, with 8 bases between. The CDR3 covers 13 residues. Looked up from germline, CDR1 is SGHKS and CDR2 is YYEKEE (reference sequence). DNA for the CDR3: TGTGCCAGCAGCTTGAAAGAGAGTCAGCCCCAGCATTTT. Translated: CASSLKESQPQHF.

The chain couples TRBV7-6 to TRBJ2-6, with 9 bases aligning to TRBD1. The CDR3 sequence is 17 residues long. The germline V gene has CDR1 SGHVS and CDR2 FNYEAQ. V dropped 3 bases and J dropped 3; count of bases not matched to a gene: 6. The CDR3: CASSFRQGGGGANVLTF. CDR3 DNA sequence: TGTGCCAGCAGCTTTAGACAGGGGGGTGGTGGGGCCAACGTCCTGACTTTC.

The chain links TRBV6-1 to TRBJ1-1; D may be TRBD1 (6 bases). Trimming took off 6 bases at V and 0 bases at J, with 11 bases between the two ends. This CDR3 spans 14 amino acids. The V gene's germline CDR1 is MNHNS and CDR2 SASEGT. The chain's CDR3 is CASRTGTMNTEAFF. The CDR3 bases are TGTGCCAGCAGGACAGGTACAATGAACACTGAAGCTTTCTTT.

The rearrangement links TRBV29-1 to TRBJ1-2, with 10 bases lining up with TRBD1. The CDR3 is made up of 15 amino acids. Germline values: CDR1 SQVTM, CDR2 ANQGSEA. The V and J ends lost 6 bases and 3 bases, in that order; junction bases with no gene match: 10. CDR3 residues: CSVRRDRGRDYGYTF. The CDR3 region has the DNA TGCAGCGTCCGCCGGGACAGGGGTCGGGACTATGGCTACACCTTC.